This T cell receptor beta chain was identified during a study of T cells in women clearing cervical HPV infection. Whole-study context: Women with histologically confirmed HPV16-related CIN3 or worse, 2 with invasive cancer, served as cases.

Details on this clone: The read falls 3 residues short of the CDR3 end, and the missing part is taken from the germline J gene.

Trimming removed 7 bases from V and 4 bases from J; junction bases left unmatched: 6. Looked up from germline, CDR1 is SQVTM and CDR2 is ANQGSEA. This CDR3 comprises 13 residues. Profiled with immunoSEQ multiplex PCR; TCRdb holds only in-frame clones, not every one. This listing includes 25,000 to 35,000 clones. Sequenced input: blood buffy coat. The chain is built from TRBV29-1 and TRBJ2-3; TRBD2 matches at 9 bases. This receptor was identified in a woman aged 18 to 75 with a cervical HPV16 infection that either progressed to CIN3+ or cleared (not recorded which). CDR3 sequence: CSAAGGPSDTQYF. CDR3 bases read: TGCAGCGCCGCGGGGGGGCCATCAGATACG.